The 21 T cell receptor beta chains below were found in one sample sequenced in a study of control samples from healthy donors and cancer patients. Assay used: immunoSEQ multiplex PCR; TCRdb lists only in-frame clones, some missing. The repertoire holds 80,000 or so clones, with 92% as singletons. Sequenced sample: blood. The receptors come from a woman aged 55-69 years in good health.

The chain carries TRBV30 and TRBJ1-6, with 7 bases identical to TRBD1. V lost 7 bases and J lost 6; bases outside the gene matches: 9. CDR1 and CDR2 from the germline V gene are GTSNPN and SVGIG (reference sequence). The CDR3 runs to 14 residues. The CDR3 nucleotides are TGTGCCTCCAATACGGGACAGTCTAATTCACCCCTCCACTTT. Amino acids: CASNTGQSNSPLHF.

This clone appeared once. The V gene is TRBV10-3, the J gene TRBJ1-5; D is perhaps TRBD1 (6 bases). The CDR3 length is 13 residues. From germline, CDR1 is ENHRY and CDR2 SYGVKD. Trimming stripped 10 bases from V and 2 bases from J, with 12 bases between. Here the CDR3 DNA reads TGTGCCACTCAGGGGAATGGCAATCAGCCCCAGCATTTT. Translating it yields CATQGNGNQPQHF.

The rearrangement uses TRBV7-9 and TRBJ2-1; TRBD2 is a possible D gene (6 bases). The germline V and J ends were trimmed by 5 bases and 0 bases, with 11 bases remaining between them. CDR1 SEHNR and CDR2 FQNEAQ come from the germline V gene (reference sequence). The CDR3 is 15 amino acids. The CDR3 nucleotides read TGTGCCAGCAGCACGATAGCGGACTCCTACAATGAGCAGTTCTTC. It translates to CASSTIADSYNEQFF.

This clone was seen more than once but under ten times. The chain has TRBV19 and TRBJ2-4, with TRBD1 identical over 8 bases. V was clipped by 6 bases and J by 8 bases; unmatched bases: 3. The CDR3 length is 12 residues. The V gene's germline CDR1 is LNHDA and CDR2 SQIVND (reference sequence). CDR3 DNA: TGTGCCAGTAGGATGGGACAGGACATTCAGTACTTC. Translating gives CASRMGQDIQYF.

The V and J genes are TRBV29-1 and TRBJ2-7, with TRBD1 identical over 11 bases. The CDR3 is 14 residues long. V dropped 3 bases and J dropped 3; count of bases not matched to a gene: 4. The germline V gene encodes CDR1 SQVTM and CDR2 ANQGSEA. Here the CDR3 DNA reads TGCAGCGTTGACTTGGGACAGGGGGGCTACGAGCAGTACTTC. This sequence encodes CSVDLGQGGYEQYF.

CDR3: CASSAGQNSNQPQHF. In DNA, the CDR3 is TGCGCCAGCAGCGCGGGACAGAATAGCAATCAGCCCCAGCATTTT. V gene TRBV4-1 combines with J gene TRBJ1-5; 7 bases fit TRBD1. The CDR3 is made up of 15 amino acids. Trimming cost V 5 bases and J 0 bases; bases outside gene matches: 4. Germline lookup yields CDR1 MGHRA and CDR2 YSYEKL.

This sequence joins TRBV5-1 and TRBJ2-7; TRBD2 matches at 7 bases. From germline, CDR1 is SGHRS and CDR2 YFSETQ. The CDR3 spans 13 residues. The ends lost 6 bases at V and 8 bases at J; junction bases unmatched: 11. CDR3 bases: TGCGCCAGCACGAGCGGGACTCCCCCCCAGCAGTACTTC. It yields the protein CASTSGTPPQQYF.

V and J are TRBV9 and TRBJ1-6; 8 positions match TRBD1. The CDR3 contains 14 residues. The V gene's germline CDR1 is SGDLS and CDR2 YYNGEE. The trim removed 5 bases at V and 7 bases at J, leaving 5 bases unmatched. The CDR3 sequence: CASRGGQVNSPLHF. For the CDR3, the DNA is TGTGCCAGCAGAGGGGGACAGGTGAATTCACCCCTCCACTTT. Combining the CDR3 with reference TRBV9 and TRBJ1-6 gives the whole variable domain DSGVTQTPKHLITATGQRVTLRCSPRSGDLSVYWYQQSLDQGLQFLIQYYNGEERAKGNILERFSAQQFPDLHSELNLSSLELGDSALYFCASRGGQVNSPLHFGNGTRLTVT.

The rearrangement joins TRBV3-1 (or the pseudogene TRBV3-2) to TRBJ2-5; D remains ambiguous. The germline V gene has CDR1 LGHDT and CDR2 YNNKEL (reference sequence). The V and J ends lost 4 bases and 2 bases respectively, with 5 bases between them. There are 12 residues in the CDR3. CDR3 nucleotides: TGTGCCAGCAGCCGCTATCAAGAGACCCAGTACTTC. Translating gives CASSRYQETQYF.

This rearrangement joins TRBV15 to TRBJ2-7; a possible D gene is TRBD1 (7 bases). The CDR3 covers 14 residues. V was pared by 0 bases and J by 3 bases, with 9 bases between. Germline V lookup: CDR1 LNHNV, CDR2 YYDKDF (reference sequence). The CDR3 protein is CATSRDQGGYEQYF. DNA for the CDR3: TGTGCCACCAGCAGAGATCAGGGGGGCTACGAGCAGTACTTC.

The chain joins TRBV30 to TRBJ1-5; tentatively, D is TRBD1 (5 bases). This CDR3 contains 13 residues. Germline V gives CDR1 GTSNPN, CDR2 SVGIG (reference sequence). Trimming removed 3 bases from V and 0 bases from J, with 6 bases in between. CDR3 coding DNA: TGTGCCTGGAGCAGGGATAGCAATCAGCCCCAGCATTTT. It codes for CAWSRDSNQPQHF.

This chain uses TRBV6-5 with TRBJ1-5; perhaps TRBD1 as D (5 bases). The CDR3 sequence is 13 residues long. Trimming pared 8 bases from V and 1 base from J, leaving 9 bases between. Germline CDR1 MNHEY, CDR2 SVGAGI. This CDR3 is CASDRASNQPQHF. Written as DNA, the CDR3 is TGTGCCAGCGACAGAGCAAGCAATCAGCCCCAGCATTTT.

The CDR3 protein is CASTTGTGNTGELFF. In DNA, the CDR3 is TGTGCCAGTACCACCGGGACAGGGAACACCGGGGAGCTGTTTTTT. The V and J genes are TRBV19 and TRBJ2-2; 8 bases match TRBD1. The ends lost 7 bases at V and 1 base at J; junction bases unmatched: 5. Germline V gene data show CDR1 as LNHDA and CDR2 as SQIVND (reference sequence). The CDR3 sequence is 15 residues long.

The chain employs TRBV7-6 and TRBJ1-2; the match to TRBD1 covers 7 bases. Unmatched junction bases numbered 14, after V lost 2 bases and J lost 5 bases. Per germline, CDR1 SGHVS and CDR2 FNYEAQ. CDR3 length equals 17 residues. Here the CDR3 DNA reads TGTGCCAGCAGCTTACTTGAAGGGCAGGGGGATGGTTATGGCTACACCTTC. Its protein product is CASSLLEGQGDGYGYTF.

In this sample, this clone turned up once. The chain joins TRBV30 to TRBJ2-2; 7 bases are a match to TRBD1. The CDR3 runs to 14 residues. After removal of 3 bases from V and 4 bases from J, the junction contained 5 bases not matched to a gene. CDR1 is GTSNPN and CDR2 is SVGIG in the germline V gene (reference sequence). The CDR3 nucleotides read TGTGCCTGGAGGTGGGACAGCTCCACCGGGGAGCTGTTTTTT. Its protein product is CAWRWDSSTGELFF.

The chain is built from TRBV6-1 and TRBJ1-1, with TRBD1 as a possible D gene (5 bases). CDR1 MNHNS and CDR2 SASEGT come from the germline V gene. Trimming took 3 bases from V and 5 from J, leaving 16 bases between them. This CDR3 comprises 15 residues. The CDR3 is CASSEQNRRGTEAFF. As DNA, the CDR3 is TGTGCCAGCAGTGAGCAAAACAGGAGAGGGACTGAAGCTTTCTTT.

This clone was seen a few times. V and J are TRBV28 and TRBJ1-1; D unclear. Germline CDR1 is MDHEN and CDR2 is SYDVKM. The ends were cut back, 4 bases at V and 7 bases at J, with 13 bases in the middle. This CDR3 spans 13 amino acids. CDR3 residues: CASSSSGTLEAFF. The CDR3 region has the DNA TGTGCCAGCAGTTCCTCGGGAACCCTTGAAGCTTTCTTT.

The chain carries TRBV7-9 and TRBJ1-2; the D gene is possibly TRBD1 (5 bases). Germline V CDR1 and CDR2: SEHNR, FQNEAQ (reference sequence). This CDR3 spans 13 amino acids. Trimming left V 3 bases short and J 4 bases short, with 9 bases between. DNA for the CDR3: TGTGCCAGCAGCTTCGGGGCCACCTATGGCTACACCTTC. Residues: CASSFGATYGYTF.

This chain links TRBV28 with TRBJ2-5, with 7 bases identical to TRBD1. Trimming took 3 bases from V and 7 from J; bases not matched to a gene: 11. The germline CDR1 and CDR2 sequences are MDHEN and SYDVKM. The CDR3 is 15 amino acids. In nucleotides, the CDR3 is TGTGCCAGCAGTTTTGGACAGGCGGCGAAGGGGACCCAGTACTTC. Its protein is CASSFGQAAKGTQYF.

The chain uses TRBV29-1 and TRBJ2-1; 12 bases align to TRBD2. From germline, CDR1 is SQVTM and CDR2 ANQGSEA. CDR3 length equals 13 residues. V shed 6 bases and J 14 bases; nucleotides not matched to a gene: 11. CDR3 sequence: CSVRTSGNGHKFF. CDR3 in DNA: TGCAGCGTACGGACTAGCGGGAACGGCCATAAGTTCTTC.

The chain has TRBV24-1 and TRBJ2-4, with a tentative D call TRBD1 (6 bases). V was cut by 4 bases and J by 9 bases, with 24 bases left in between. Germline assignment: CDR1 KGHDR and CDR2 SFDVKD. The CDR3 extends over 17 amino acids. CDR3 DNA sequence: TGTGCCACCAGTGACCGCCGGACGGACACCTCACAGGGCATTCAGTACTTC. It encodes CATSDRRTDTSQGIQYF.